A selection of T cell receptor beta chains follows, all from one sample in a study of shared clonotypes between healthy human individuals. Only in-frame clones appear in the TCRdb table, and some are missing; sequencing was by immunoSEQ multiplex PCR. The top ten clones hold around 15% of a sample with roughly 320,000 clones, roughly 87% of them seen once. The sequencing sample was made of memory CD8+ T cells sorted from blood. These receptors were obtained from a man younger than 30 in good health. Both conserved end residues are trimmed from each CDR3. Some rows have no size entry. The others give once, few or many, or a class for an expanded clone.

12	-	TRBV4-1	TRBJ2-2	ASSQGRHTGELF
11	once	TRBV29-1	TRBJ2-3	SVVQGLTDTQY
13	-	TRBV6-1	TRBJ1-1	ASTSRLGVNTEAF
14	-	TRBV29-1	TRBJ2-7	SVRLSDRGPSYEQY
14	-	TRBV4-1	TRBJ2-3	ASSQGQGEGTDTQY
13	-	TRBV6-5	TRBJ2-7	ASSPGAGGYYEQY
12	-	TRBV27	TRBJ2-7	ASSLSGGPYEQY
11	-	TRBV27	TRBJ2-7	ASSSGTHYEQY
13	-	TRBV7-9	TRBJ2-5	ASSPTSGGLETQY
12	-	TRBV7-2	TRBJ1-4	ASSPTPMGEKLF
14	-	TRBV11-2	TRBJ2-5	ASSPSATSGEETQY
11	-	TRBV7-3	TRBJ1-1	ASSQDRDTEAF
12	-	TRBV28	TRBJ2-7	ASRLAGESYEQY
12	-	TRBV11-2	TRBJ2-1	ASSLEESYNEQF
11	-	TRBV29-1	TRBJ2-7	SVEWDRGSEQY
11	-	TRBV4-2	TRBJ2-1	ASSRMTQSEQF
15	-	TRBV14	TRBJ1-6	ASSQETGGVWNSPLH
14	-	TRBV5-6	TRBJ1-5	ASSRTGGRVNQPQH
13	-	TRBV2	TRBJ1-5	ASSAVGVYNQPQH
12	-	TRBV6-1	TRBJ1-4	ASRTPGLNEKLF
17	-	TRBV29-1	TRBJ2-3	SVDGVGGPSGTSTDTQY
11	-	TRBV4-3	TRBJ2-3	ASSQSNTDTQY
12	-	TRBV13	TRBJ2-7	ASSLGPREIEQY
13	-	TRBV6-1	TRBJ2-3	ASTPWGQGIDTQY
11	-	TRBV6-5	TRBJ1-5	ASRTGNRGPQH
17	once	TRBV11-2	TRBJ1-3	ASSLEVGLWRSSGNTIY
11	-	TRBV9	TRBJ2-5	ASNTDMGETQY
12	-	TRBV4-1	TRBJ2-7	ASSQYDRGYEQY